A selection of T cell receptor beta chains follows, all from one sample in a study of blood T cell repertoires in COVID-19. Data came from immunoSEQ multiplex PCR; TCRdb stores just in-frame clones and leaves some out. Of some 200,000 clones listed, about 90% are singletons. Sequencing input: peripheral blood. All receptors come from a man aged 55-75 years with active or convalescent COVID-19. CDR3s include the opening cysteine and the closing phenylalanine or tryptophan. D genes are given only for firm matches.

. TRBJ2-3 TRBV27 TGTGCCAGCAGTTTAGACCCCTGGGGGGTCACAGATACGCAGTATTTT CASSLDPWGVTDTQYF
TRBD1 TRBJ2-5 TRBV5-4 TGTGCCCGCAGCTTGGGGACAGGGGGGGGGAACCAGTACTTC CARSLGTGGGNQYF
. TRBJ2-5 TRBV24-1 TGTGCCACCAGTGAGGGGAGTCAAGAGACCCAGTACTTC CATSEGSQETQYF
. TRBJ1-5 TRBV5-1 TGCGCCAGCAGCTTGGAGACAGGTAGCAATCAGCCCCAGCATTTT CASSLETGSNQPQHF
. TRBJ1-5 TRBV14 TGTGCCAGCAGCCAAGACGGGAATCAGCCCCAGCATTTT CASSQDGNQPQHF
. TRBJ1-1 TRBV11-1 TGTGCCAGCAGCTCCCGGAGGGGAGCTTTCTTT CASSSRRGAFF
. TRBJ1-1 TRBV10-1 TGCGCCAGCAGCGACTCATCGGTCGGTGAAGCTTTCTTT CASSDSSVGEAFF
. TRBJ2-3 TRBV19 TGTGCCAGTAGTTCTTGGACAGGCACAGATACGCAGTATTTT CASSSWTGTDTQYF
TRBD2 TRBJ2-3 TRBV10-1 TGCGCCAGCAGTGTACTAGCGGGGGGTTCCACAGATACGCAGTATTTT CASSVLAGGSTDTQYF
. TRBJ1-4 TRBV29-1 TGCAGCGTTTTGTTTCATGCAACTAATGAAAAACTGTTTTTT CSVLFHATNEKLFF
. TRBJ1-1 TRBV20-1 TGCAGTGCTAGGGGCGAGGGTGAAGCTTTCTTT CSARGEGEAFF
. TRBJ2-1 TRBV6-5 TGTGCCAGCAGAGCGGTTAACTCCAGAGTCGATGAGCAGTTCTTC CASRAVNSRVDEQFF
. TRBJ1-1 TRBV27 TGTGCCAGCAGACTCCACGTGTACGGTAAAAACACTGAAGCTTTCTTT CASRLHVYGKNTEAFF
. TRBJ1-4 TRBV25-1 TGTGCCAGCAGTGAATTTGGGCAGGAAAAACTGTTTTTT CASSEFGQEKLFF
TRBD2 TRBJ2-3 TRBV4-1 TGCGCCAGCAGCCCATTTGGGGGGACTAGATCCACAGATACGCAGTATTTT CASSPFGGTRSTDTQYF
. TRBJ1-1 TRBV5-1 TGCGCCAGCAGCTTGGGGACCCTGAGGGACACTGAAGCTTTCTTT CASSLGTLRDTEAFF
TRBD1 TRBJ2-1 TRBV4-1 TGCGCCAGCAGCTATCGACGGCCGGGACAGGGTACCGGGAATGAGCAGTTCTTC CASSYRRPGQGTGNEQFF
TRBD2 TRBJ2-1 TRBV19 TGTGCCAGCAAGGGGACTAGAAGGGGCAATGAGCAGTTCTTC CASKGTRRGNEQFF
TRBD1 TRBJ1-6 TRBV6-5 TGTGCCAGCAGTTACCTGGGACAGGGGGCTAATTCACCCCTCCACTTT CASSYLGQGANSPLHF
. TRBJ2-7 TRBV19 TGTGCCAGTAGTATCCATTTGAGCTCCTACGAGCAGTACTTC CASSIHLSSYEQYF
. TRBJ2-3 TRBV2 TGTGCCAGCAGTGAAACAGGTTACACAGATACGCAGTATTTT CASSETGYTDTQYF
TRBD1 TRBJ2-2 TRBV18 TGTGCCAGCGTCAAGGGGACAGCGAACACCGGGGAGCTGTTTTTT CASVKGTANTGELFF
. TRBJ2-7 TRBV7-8 TGTGCCAGCAGCTTAGGACTAGACGGCTTAGGCGAGCAGTACTTC CASSLGLDGLGEQYF
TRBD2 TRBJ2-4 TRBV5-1 TGCGCCAGCAGCTTCACTAGCGGGGGGGCCAAAAACATTCAGTACTTC CASSFTSGGAKNIQYF
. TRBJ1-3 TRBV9 TGTGCCAGCAGCGTAGATTTAACTACCATATATTTT CASSVDLTTIYF
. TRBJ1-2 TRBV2 TGTGCCAGCAGTGATGGGAGGGTCTATGGCTACACCTTC CASSDGRVYGYTF
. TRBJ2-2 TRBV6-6 TGTGCCAGCAGTTCCGTTGGTGGCAACACCGGGGAGCTGTTTTTT CASSSVGGNTGELFF
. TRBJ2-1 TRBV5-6 TGTGCCAGCAGCTTGGGACTCCAATACAATGAGCAGTTCTTC CASSLGLQYNEQFF